This section outlines one TCR beta chain sequence together with its context. This sample was taken from a study of blood T cell repertoires in COVID-19. On the study more broadly: Samples representing acute and convalescent COVID-19 were sourced from the United States, Italy and Spain. PBMCs, B-cell-depleted T cells, or T cells provided the cDNA or gDNA that made up the material.

Authors' analysis steps: Estimated nucleated cell counts came from reference gene primer amplification. Produced via immunoSEQ multiplex PCR; TCRdb's table is partial and in-frame only. Clone size and the V and J calls come from that table; the DNA yielded D and trimming. The profile covers 200,000 to 250,000 clones, with approximately 77% appearing a single time and 3.6% taken by the ten largest. The CDR3 is made up of 15 amino acids. V dropped 4 bases and J dropped 7 bases, with 17 bases sitting between them. Per germline, CDR1 SNHLY and CDR2 FYNNEI. The sequenced material came from peripheral blood. This receptor was obtained from a woman at least 80 years old with acute or convalescent COVID-19. The chain has TRBV2 and TRBJ2-1; D is possibly TRBD1 (6 bases). In DNA form, the CDR3 reads TGTGCCAGCAGTGCGGACACAGGGATCTGGAATGAGCAGTTCTTC. It encodes CASSADTGIWNEQFF.